This TCR beta chain derives from a study of blood T cell repertoires in COVID-19. Measured with immunoSEQ multiplex PCR; TCRdb has only the in-frame clones, and not every one. The repertoire holds 11,000 to 15,000 clones, with approximately 90% as singletons. As for this clone: A junction boundary mismatches the germline segment, possibly from a read error.

The CDR3 loop spans 14 amino acids. Per the germline V gene, CDR1 is SGHRS and CDR2 is YFSETQ. This sequence was found in a human donor in a cohort sampled during active COVID-19. Sequencing was carried out using peripheral blood. The chain combines TRBV5-1 with TRBJ1-2; no clear D gene. The CDR3 loop reads CASNLGSSNYGYTF. CDR3 DNA: TGCGCCAGCAACTTGGGGAGCTCTAACTATGGCTACACCTTC.